Reported below is one T cell receptor (beta chain). As yet, its antigen is unknown. The record originates from a study of cytomegalovirus exposure and HLA in healthy donors. The V end lost 8 bases, the J end lost 1 base, and 14 bases lay between the germline ends. Germline V gives CDR1 LNHNV, CDR2 YYDKDF (reference sequence). The CDR3 is made up of 14 amino acids. The PCR was carried out with 60 Vbeta primers and 13 Jbeta primers. Profiling relied on immunoSEQ multiplex PCR, and the TCRdb table lists in-frame clones only, not all of them. The data show about 120,000 clones, roughly 82% seen once. General study points: Researchers catalogued around 150 TCR beta chains as cytomegalovirus-associated. Some V segments could not be told apart, so they were left out, TRBV6-2 and TRBV6-3 among them.

Sequencing input: PBMCs. This TCR came from a human donor in good health. The V call is TRBV15, the J call TRBJ1-1; D uncertain. The CDR3 here is CATSIESRNTEAFF. Here the CDR3 DNA reads TGTGCCACCTCAATTGAGTCGAGGAACACTGAAGCTTTCTTT.